These 15 T cell receptor beta chains were sequenced from one sample in a study of blood T cell repertoires in COVID-19. Data came from immunoSEQ multiplex PCR; TCRdb stores just in-frame clones and leaves some out. This sample has 180,000 or so clones; around four fifths occur once, and the top ten carry approximately 15%. The specimen was peripheral blood. These receptors were obtained from a woman aged 65 to 85 with COVID-19, enrolled during active disease.

The V gene is TRBV27, the J gene TRBJ1-2; D uncertain. Trimming stripped 8 bases from V and 5 bases from J, with 15 bases between. Germline lookup yields CDR1 MNHEY and CDR2 SMNVEV (reference sequence). This CDR3 is 13 amino acids long. CDR3 amino acids: CASGKDGIYGYTF. The DNA of the CDR3 is TGTGCCAGCGGGAAAGACGGGATTTATGGCTACACCTTC.

V gene TRBV7-9 combines with J gene TRBJ1-1; D is possibly TRBD1 (5 bases). This CDR3 contains 14 residues. CDR1 is SEHNR, CDR2 FQNEAQ, per germline (reference sequence). V dropped 2 bases and J dropped 1 base, with 8 bases sitting between them. The CDR3 here is CASSLSQGNTEAFF. The CDR3 DNA sequence: TGTGCCAGCAGCTTATCCCAGGGGAACACTGAAGCTTTCTTT.

This clone was seen more than once but under ten times. This sequence joins TRBV27 and TRBJ2-2, with D possibly matching TRBD2 (6 bases). Trimming left V 9 bases short and J 2 bases short, with 19 bases between. In germline, CDR1 is MNHEY, CDR2 SMNVEV (reference sequence). The CDR3 has 16 residues. The CDR3 DNA follows: TGTGCCAGTAGGTCGGGAGAGGCATTTAACACCGGGGAGCTGTTTTTT. Its protein product is CASRSGEAFNTGELFF.

The chain carries TRBV7-8 and TRBJ1-1, with a weak D call TRBD1 (5 bases). The CDR3 runs to 13 residues. Per the germline V gene, CDR1 is SGHVS and CDR2 is FQNEAQ. V lost 0 bases, J lost 7 bases, and 9 bases lay in between. The CDR3: CASSLAGASEAFF. The CDR3 DNA reads as TGTGCCAGCAGCTTAGCAGGGGCCAGTGAAGCTTTCTTT.

The CDR3 DNA sequence: TGTGCCAGCAGCCAGACTAGCGTCCGTGGGGAGCAGTACTTC. As protein: CASSQTSVRGEQYF. The chain uses TRBV3-1 (or the pseudogene TRBV3-2) and TRBJ2-7; TRBD2 matches at 8 bases. Germline V lookup: CDR1 LGHDT, CDR2 YNNKEL (reference sequence). CDR3 length: 14 amino acids. V shed 3 bases and J 7 bases; nucleotides not matched to a gene: 8.

The J gene is TRBJ2-3, the V gene TRBV7-8; D may be TRBD2 (5 bases). From germline, CDR1 is SGHVS and CDR2 FQNEAQ. The CDR3 has 17 amino acids. The V gene lost 0 bases and the J gene lost 0 bases, with 13 bases spanning the gap. CDR3 in DNA: TGTGCCAGCAGCTTAGCGCTACTGACTACTAGCACAGATACGCAGTATTTT. This gives the protein CASSLALLTTSTDTQYF.

V and J are TRBV20-1 and TRBJ1-5, with D unclear. CDR3 length: 14 amino acids. Trimming cost V 3 bases and J 5 bases, with 14 bases left between them. Looked up from germline, CDR1 is DFQATT and CDR2 is SNEGSKA (reference sequence). The CDR3 loop is CSASGGQGDQPQHF. CDR3 sequence (DNA): TGCAGTGCTAGTGGAGGGCAAGGCGATCAGCCCCAGCATTTT.

The rearrangement uses TRBV27 and TRBJ2-3; TRBD2 matches 8 bases. Trimming took 5 bases from V and 7 from J; bases not matched to a gene: 23. Germline loops: CDR1 MNHEY, CDR2 SMNVEV (reference sequence). CDR3 length equals 19 residues. CDR3 bases: TGTGCCAGCAGTCCATTGCCCTTGACTAGCCGGGGGGGGCGAAATACGCAGTATTTT. This sequence encodes CASSPLPLTSRGGRNTQYF.

The chain employs TRBV6-1 and TRBJ1-4; TRBD1 might be the D (5 bases). The ends were cut back, 0 bases at V and 7 bases at J, with 18 bases in the middle. The CDR3 has 17 amino acids. Germline V gene sequence: CDR1 MNHNS, CDR2 SASEGT. The CDR3 sequence: CASSEALQGIRGEKLFF. DNA of the CDR3: TGTGCCAGCAGTGAAGCGCTCCAGGGTATAAGGGGTGAAAAACTGTTTTTT.

This clone was observed a few times. J is TRBJ1-2 and V is TRBV27; 8 bases map to TRBD1. This CDR3 has 14 residues. The V gene's germline CDR1 is MNHEY and CDR2 SMNVEV (reference sequence). V shed 5 bases and J 4 bases; nucleotides not matched to a gene: 6. The DNA of the CDR3 is TGTGCCAGCAGTGTACAGGGGGGACTCTATGGCTACACCTTC. Translated: CASSVQGGLYGYTF.

Note on this clone: Additional DNA sequences in this sample encode the identical CDR3. The chain joins TRBV5-1 to TRBJ1-1, with no clear D. The CDR3 runs to 13 residues. The ends were cut back, 4 bases at V and 0 bases at J, with 7 bases in the middle. Germline assignment: CDR1 SGHRS and CDR2 YFSETQ. The CDR3 protein is CASSAQVNTEAFF. The CDR3 region has the DNA TGCGCCAGCAGCGCCCAGGTGAACACTGAAGCTTTCTTT.

The DNA of the CDR3 is TGTGCCAGCAGCTTTGGAGCGGACTCTGGGGCCAACGTCCTGACTTTC. Its protein is CASSFGADSGANVLTF. This chain joins TRBV11-2 and TRBJ2-6, with a possible D match to TRBD2 (5 bases). The CDR3 has 16 amino acids. The germline CDR1 and CDR2 sequences are SGHAT and FQNNGV. V was trimmed by 3 bases and J by 0 bases, leaving 9 bases between them.

V and J are TRBV30 and TRBJ2-3, with D possibly matching TRBD2 (5 bases). Trimming removed 2 bases at V and 5 bases at J, with 20 bases between. Germline lookup yields CDR1 GTSNPN and CDR2 SVGIG (reference sequence). The CDR3 runs 16 residues. The CDR3: CAWSSPRVVGEDTQYF. CDR3 coding DNA: TGTGCCTGGAGTTCTCCGAGGGTGGTAGGAGAAGATACGCAGTATTTT.

The chain recombines TRBV27 with TRBJ1-1; 7 nucleotides line up with TRBD1. The CDR3 runs to 13 residues. With 11 bases clipped from V and 4 bases from J, the junction kept 10 bases outside the gene matches. Per germline, CDR1 MNHEY and CDR2 SMNVEV (reference sequence). CDR3 amino acids: CASRRQGATEAFF. The DNA of the CDR3 is TGTGCCTCGAGGAGACAGGGCGCCACTGAAGCTTTCTTT.

CDR3 in amino acids: CASSLNREGGNEQFF. The CDR3, as DNA: TGTGCCAGCAGTTTAAATCGGGAGGGTGGGAATGAGCAGTTCTTC. The chain recombines TRBV27 with TRBJ2-1; 8 bases match TRBD2. The CDR3 consists of 15 residues. Germline CDR1 MNHEY, CDR2 SMNVEV (reference sequence). V lost 2 bases, J lost 7 bases, and 7 bases stayed unmatched.